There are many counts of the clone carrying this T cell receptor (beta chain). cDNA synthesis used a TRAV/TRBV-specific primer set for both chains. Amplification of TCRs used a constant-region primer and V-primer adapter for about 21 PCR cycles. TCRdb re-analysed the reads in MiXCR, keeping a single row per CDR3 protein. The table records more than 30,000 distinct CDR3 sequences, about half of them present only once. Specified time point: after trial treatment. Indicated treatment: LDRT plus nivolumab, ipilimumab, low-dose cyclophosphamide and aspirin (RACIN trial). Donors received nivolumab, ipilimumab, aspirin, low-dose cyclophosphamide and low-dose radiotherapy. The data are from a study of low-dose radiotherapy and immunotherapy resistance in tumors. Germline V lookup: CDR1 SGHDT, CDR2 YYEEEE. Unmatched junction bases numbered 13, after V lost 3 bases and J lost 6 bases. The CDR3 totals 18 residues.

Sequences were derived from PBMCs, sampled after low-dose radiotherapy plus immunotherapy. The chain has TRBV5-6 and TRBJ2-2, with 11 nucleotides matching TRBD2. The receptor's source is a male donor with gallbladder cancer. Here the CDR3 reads CASSSLLAGEFVAGELFF. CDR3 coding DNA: TGTGCCAGCAGCTCTTTACTAGCGGGAGAATTTGTAGCCGGGGAGCTGTTTTTT.